A single TCR beta chain is shown here with its context. Its specificity is unknown. This CDR3 comprises 12 residues. Germline CDR1 and CDR2: KGHDR and SFDVKD. V lost 3 bases, J lost 12 bases, and 11 bases lay in between. Sequence data for DNA of cultured CD4+ T cells were generated by the Oncomine TCR Beta short-read assay. Via MiXCR, TCRdb re-called the PCR reads, giving one row per CDR3 protein. Of more than 11,000 distinct CDR3 sequences in the sample, over 50% were seen once. This record comes from a study of vaccination and CD4 T cells after COVID-19. About the research overall: Comprising six males and four females, the convalescent participants counted two Hispanic individuals among them. Overlapping spike pools from SARS-CoV-2 and HCoV-NL63, HCoV-OC43 and HCoV-229E served as culture stimuli.

Sample treatment: approximately 9-day PBMC culture with coronavirus spike peptide pools or control peptides (ViraFEST assay). The study, taken as a whole, reports: Convalescent patients had a median roughly 86% of post-vaccine SARS-CoV-2-reactive clones that were detected only after vaccination, not before it.

The source of this sequence is a human donor who had recovered from COVID-19. The chain combines TRBV24-1 with TRBJ2-1; D may match TRBD1 or TRBD2 (5 bases each). The specimen was CD4+ T cells from blood, cultured in vitro. The CDR3 protein is CATSDGGVGQFF. CDR3 coding DNA: TGTGCCACCAGTGATGGGGGAGTCGGGCAGTTCTTC.